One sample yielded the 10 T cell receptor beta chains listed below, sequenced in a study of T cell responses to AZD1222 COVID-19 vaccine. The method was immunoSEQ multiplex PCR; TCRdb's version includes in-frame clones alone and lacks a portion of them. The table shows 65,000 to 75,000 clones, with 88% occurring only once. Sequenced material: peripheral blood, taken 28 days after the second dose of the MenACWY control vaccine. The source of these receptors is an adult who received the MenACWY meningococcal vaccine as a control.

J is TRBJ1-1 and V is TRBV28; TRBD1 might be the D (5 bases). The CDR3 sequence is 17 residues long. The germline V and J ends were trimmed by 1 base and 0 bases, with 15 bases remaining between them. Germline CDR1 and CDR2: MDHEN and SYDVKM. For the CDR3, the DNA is TGTGCCAGCAGTTTATCTAGGCAAGGGGATATGAACACTGAAGCTTTCTTT. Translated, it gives CASSLSRQGDMNTEAFF. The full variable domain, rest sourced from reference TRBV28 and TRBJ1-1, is DVKVTQSSRYLVKRTGEKVFLECVQDMDHENMFWYRQDPGLGLRLIYFSYDVKMKEKGDIPEGYSVSREKKERFSLILESASTNQTSMYLCASSLSRQGDMNTEAFFGQGTRLTVV.

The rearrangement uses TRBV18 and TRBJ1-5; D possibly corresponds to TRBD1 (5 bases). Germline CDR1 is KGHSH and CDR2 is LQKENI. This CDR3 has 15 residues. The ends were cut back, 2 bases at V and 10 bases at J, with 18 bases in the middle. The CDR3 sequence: CASSPGDGYMEPQHF. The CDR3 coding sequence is TGTGCCAGCTCACCAGGGGACGGCTACATGGAACCCCAGCATTTT.

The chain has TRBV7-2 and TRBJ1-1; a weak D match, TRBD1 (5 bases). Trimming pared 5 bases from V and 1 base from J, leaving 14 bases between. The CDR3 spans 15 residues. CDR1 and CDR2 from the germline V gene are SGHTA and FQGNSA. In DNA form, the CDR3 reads TGTGCCAGCAGCCCCCGGGGCAGGCCGAACACTGAAGCTTTCTTT. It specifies CASSPRGRPNTEAFF.

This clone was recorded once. CDR3 in DNA: TGTGCCAGCAGCCAGTTCGCCGCCCGGGGGGGCAATGAGCAGTTCTTC. It encodes CASSQFAARGGNEQFF. The chain couples TRBV9 to TRBJ2-1; TRBD2 aligns across 8 bases. The CDR3 loop spans 16 amino acids. CDR1 is SGDLS and CDR2 is YYNGEE in the germline V gene. J was trimmed by 6 bases and V by 4 bases; bases with no gene match: 12.

The DNA of the CDR3 is TGTGCCAGCAGTCAACAAAGGGATATCTTCGGCTACACCTTC. Translating gives CASSQQRDIFGYTF. The chain combines TRBV7-2 with TRBJ1-2, with D unclear. Germline values: CDR1 SGHTA, CDR2 FQGNSA. V lost 6 bases, J lost 8 bases, and 19 bases lay in between. This CDR3 region has 14 residues. Complete variable domain (other parts from reference TRBV7-2 and TRBJ1-2): GAGVSQSPSNKVTEKGKDVELRCDPISGHTALYWYRQSLGQGLEFLIYFQGNSAPDKSGLPSDRFSAERTGGSVSTLTIQRTQQEDSAVYLCASSQQRDIFGYTFGSGTRLTVV.

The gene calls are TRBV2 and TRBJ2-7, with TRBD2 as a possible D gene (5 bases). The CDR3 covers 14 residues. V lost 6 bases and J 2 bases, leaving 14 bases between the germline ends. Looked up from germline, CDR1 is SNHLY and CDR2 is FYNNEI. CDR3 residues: CASRRTQSAYEQYF. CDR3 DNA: TGTGCCAGCAGGAGGACTCAAAGTGCCTACGAGCAGTACTTC.

CDR3 nucleotides: TGTGCCAGCAGCCCCGGACGGGAACAGTACTTC. Translation: CASSPGREQYF. This chain links TRBV7-6 with TRBJ2-4, with a possible D match to TRBD2 (5 bases). The CDR3 spans 11 residues. CDR1 is SGHVS, CDR2 FNYEAQ, per germline. The V gene lost 5 bases and the J gene lost 13 bases, with 12 bases spanning the gap. The full variable domain, rest sourced from reference TRBV7-6 and TRBJ2-4, is GAGVSQSPRYKVTKRGQDVALRCDPISGHVSLYWYRQALGQGPEFLTYFNYEAQQDKSGLPNDRFSAERPEGSISTLTIQRTEQRDSAMYRCASSPGREQYFGAGTRLSVL.

The CDR3 is CASSSDQTRGETQYF. As DNA, the CDR3 is TGTGCCAGTTCTAGTGACCAAACAAGGGGGGAGACCCAGTACTTC. The chain recombines TRBV19 with TRBJ2-5; D may be TRBD1 (6 bases). In germline, CDR1 is LNHDA, CDR2 SQIVND (reference sequence). This CDR3 is built from 15 residues. The ends were cut back, 8 bases at V and 5 bases at J, with 21 bases in the middle.

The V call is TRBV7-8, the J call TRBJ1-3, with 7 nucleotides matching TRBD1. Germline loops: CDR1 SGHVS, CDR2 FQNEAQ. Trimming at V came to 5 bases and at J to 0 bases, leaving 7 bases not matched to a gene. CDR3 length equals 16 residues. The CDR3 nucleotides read TGTGCCAGCAGCGACAGACAGGGTCGCTCTGGAAACACCATATATTTT. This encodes CASSDRQGRSGNTIYF.

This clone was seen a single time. The CDR3 reads CATSREPFSTALVTTTGELFF. In DNA, the CDR3 is TGTGCCACCAGCAGAGAGCCCTTCAGTACAGCACTAGTAACGACCACCGGGGAGCTGTTTTTT. The chain couples TRBV15 to TRBJ2-2; D is possibly TRBD2 (5 bases). The V gene lost 0 bases and the J gene lost 4 bases, with 27 bases spanning the gap. Germline loops: CDR1 LNHNV, CDR2 YYDKDF (reference sequence). CDR3 length equals 21 residues.